The subject of this entry is one T cell receptor (beta chain). Antigen: not known. Germline V lookup: CDR1 ENHRY, CDR2 SYGVKD. The CDR3 is made up of 15 amino acids. V was clipped by 6 bases and J by 3 bases; unmatched bases: 5. These data come from a study of cytomegalovirus exposure and HLA in healthy donors. Findings and limits, study-wide: For TCR beta chains, V- and J-gene trimming was later linked to a missense DCLRE1C variant. It was about 150 TCR beta chains that were listed as cytomegalovirus-associated. In a later analysis, parvovirus B19, influenza, CMV and Epstein-Barr virus appeared linked to several top co-occurrence clusters. Across all donors, roughly uniform sequencing depth was an assumption of the presence/absence analyses.

The PCR contained 60 Vbeta and 13 Jbeta primers. This table comes from immunoSEQ multiplex PCR, and its TCRdb copy is limited to in-frame clones, with some not included. The top ten clones hold about 2.2% of a sample with about 110,000 clones, less than 70% of them seen once. Sequences were obtained from PBMCs. The chain carries TRBV10-3 and TRBJ1-1; 12 bases align to TRBD1. The sequence came from a woman aged 25 to 39 in good health and CMV-seronegative. Here the CDR3 reads CAIRGTGGFDTEAFF. The CDR3 DNA is TGTGCCATCAGGGGGACAGGGGGCTTCGACACTGAAGCTTTCTTT.